The entry that follows covers one T cell receptor (beta chain) sequence. The antigen remains unidentified. This CDR3 has 14 residues. V shed 8 bases and J shed 2 bases, with 16 bases lying between them. Germline CDR1 and CDR2: KGHSH and LQKENI. The PCR was carried out with 60 Vbeta primers and 13 Jbeta primers. Only in-frame clones appear in the TCRdb table, and some are missing; sequencing was by immunoSEQ multiplex PCR. The sample yields about 98,000 clones, approximately 78% seen once. The data originate from a study of cytomegalovirus exposure and HLA in healthy donors. Study outcomes and limitations: The authors enumerated over 150 TCR beta chains as linked to cytomegalovirus.

This clonotype originated in a man aged 40-49 years in good health and CMV-seronegative. Specimen: PBMCs. This chain joins TRBV18 and TRBJ2-7, with D perhaps TRBD1 (5 bases). CDR3: CASKQDQVAYEQYF. The CDR3, as DNA: TGTGCCAGCAAACAGGATCAGGTTGCCTACGAGCAGTACTTC.